The T cell receptor beta chain described here comes from a study of regulatory T cells in long-lasting Graves disease. CDR3 regions were amplified by Arm-PCR using iRepertoire HTBI primers to build TCR beta libraries. How the authors handled the data: The identification of roughly 62 TRBV and 14 to 15 TRBJ segments was made across samples. TCRdb reanalysed the multiplex PCR reads using MiXCR and keeps one entry per CDR3 protein. TCRdb's processing, not the study's, gives the V and J calls here. The sample gives 400,000 to 450,000 distinct CDR3 sequences, about a sixth of which show up once; over 8.5% is in the top ten. Study outcomes and limitations: Persistent cases of Graves' showed reduced TCR diversity relative to newly diagnosed patients.

The table lists this clonotype with many counts. The antigen is unknown. The time point: newly diagnosed GD, antithyroid drugs for less than 3 months. The TCR library was made from RNA that had been extracted from PBMCs in TRIzol. This sample also appeared in a second study, on T cells in Graves' hyperthyroidism and ophthalmopathy. This second study notes: The HTBI primer set was used in a first-round RT-PCR of the TCR CDR3.

This receptor was obtained from a woman in her thirties with Graves disease. This specimen was peripheral blood mononuclear cells (PBMCs), taken at new diagnosis, from a patient treated with antithyroid drugs.

For the CDR3, the DNA is TGTGCCAGCAGCCACACGCAAATAGGGACAGGGTATAATGGCTACACCTTC. This sequence encodes CASSHTQIGTGYNGYTF. V is TRBV7-9 and J is TRBJ1-2; 9 positions agree with TRBD1. The CDR3 is made up of 17 amino acids. V shed 5 bases and J 6 bases; nucleotides not matched to a gene: 16. CDR1 and CDR2 (germline): SEHNR, FQNEAQ (reference sequence).